Reported below is one T cell receptor beta chain. This clone has only a few counts. What this receptor recognizes is not known. The sample holds no much larger clone one base away, and base qualities are not on file. Repertoires were sampled repeatedly over the course of chemoradiotherapy, so clonal expansion could be followed in the tumor microenvironment. From cysteine to phenylalanine, the CDR3 is 14 amino acids long. Only CDR3 DNA remains: 42 bases, in frame from the first base. Germline trimming: 2 bases from V, 8 bases from J; junction bases outside gene matches: 6. CDR1 SGHVS and CDR2 FQNEAQ are derived from the germline V gene. These data are taken from a study of chemoradiotherapy in HPV16-positive cancers (dated by TCRdb to the early 2020s). About the investigation overall: Candidate HPV-specific T-cell clones and common TCR motifs were defined through functional T-cell assays on cells from a couple of HPV16-positive patients. The study asked whether T-cell immunity against the HPV oncoproteins E6 and E7 changes during chemoradiotherapy and whether it affects survival. Next, the candidate HPV-specific TCRs and motifs were followed in TCR repertoires from over 85 patients with HPV-related cancers. Broad study findings and their caveats: Expansion of candidate HPV-specific clones and E7-related TCR motifs was observed in the tumor microenvironment during treatment, whereas no such expansion was observed for non-HPV-specific T cells. In HPV16-positive patients, expansion of HPV-responsive T cells during chemoradiotherapy was found to be associated with improved recurrence-free survival. The functional definition of HPV-specific T cells was derived from only a couple of HPV16-positive patients, and the survival association was reported for HPV16-positive patients.

Receptor libraries were prepared by the immunoSEQ multiplex PCR assay. TCRdb carries this immuneACCESS record with in-frame sequences only. Its versions omit some clonotypes, under half of them owing to an unresolved V gene in the studies checked, with the rest unexplained. This sample is represented by over 10,000 clones; around 90% of them were singletons. Approximately 6% of the sample rests with the top ten. The chain employs TRBV7-8 and TRBJ2-1, with 7 bases aligning to TRBD2. The sequence came from a human donor with HPV-associated anogenital cancer. The specimen comprised blood, sampled from a patient who underwent chemoradiotherapy. The CDR3 has the sequence CASSLNGGIDEQFF. The sequenced DNA: TGTGCCAGCAGCTTAAACGGGGGGATCGATGAGCAGTTCTTC.